The present TCR beta chain was sequenced within a study of regulatory T cells in long-lasting Graves disease. Notes on the study in general: Under persistent disease, TRBV28, TRBJ1-2 and TRBJ2-5 were used preferentially.

In its sample, this clonotype was seen a few times. Its antigen remains unidentified. V dropped 2 bases and J dropped 4 bases, with 8 bases sitting between them. Germline CDR1 SEHNR, CDR2 FQNEAQ (reference sequence). The CDR3 contains 14 residues. Library construction for TCR beta used iRepertoire HTBI primers and Arm-PCR of CDR3 regions. MiXCR, run by TCRdb on the multiplex PCR reads, gives a single entry per CDR3 protein. The top ten clones hold 20% of a sample with approximately 390,000 distinct CDR3 sequences, around 15% of them seen once. Time point reported: newly diagnosed GD, antithyroid drugs for less than 3 months. PBMCs provided the RNA from which the TCR library was made. In addition, the sample was reused for a study of T cells in Graves' hyperthyroidism and ophthalmopathy.

V is TRBV7-9 and J is TRBJ1-4; D perhaps matches TRBD1 (5 bases). The sequence derives from a woman under 30 with Graves disease. The sequenced sample was peripheral blood mononuclear cells (PBMCs), obtained at new diagnosis, from a patient treated with antithyroid drugs. In DNA form, the CDR3 reads TGTGCCAGCAGCTTATCCCAGGGTAATGAAAAACTGTTTTTT. Its translation is CASSLSQGNEKLFF.